This T cell receptor (beta chain) was captured in a study of T cell responses to AZD1222 COVID-19 vaccine. Study findings and constraints: Donors in the cohort were predominantly white British and more often female, and clonal diversity was possibly underestimated. Unmutated variant regions are reportedly targeted by nearly half of spike-specific TCRs. Only after the peak T cell response were repertoires sampled.

Some clones are missing from TCRdb's copy, which holds only in-frame ones; the method was immunoSEQ multiplex PCR. The table shows approximately 120,000 clones, with 88% occurring only once. With respect to this clone: The target antigen is unknown.

The junction had 7 bases not matched to a gene; V was cut back by 4 bases and J by 2 bases. CDR3 length equals 15 residues. The germline CDR1 and CDR2 sequences are SGHRS and YFSETQ. The J gene is TRBJ2-7, the V gene TRBV5-1; 9 positions match TRBD2. The specimen was peripheral blood, collected on day 0 of MenACWY control vaccination. The origin of this receptor is an adult in good health. CDR3 amino acids: CASSLGGTSPYEQYF. CDR3 in DNA: TGCGCCAGCAGCCTCGGGGGGACTAGCCCCTACGAGCAGTACTTC.